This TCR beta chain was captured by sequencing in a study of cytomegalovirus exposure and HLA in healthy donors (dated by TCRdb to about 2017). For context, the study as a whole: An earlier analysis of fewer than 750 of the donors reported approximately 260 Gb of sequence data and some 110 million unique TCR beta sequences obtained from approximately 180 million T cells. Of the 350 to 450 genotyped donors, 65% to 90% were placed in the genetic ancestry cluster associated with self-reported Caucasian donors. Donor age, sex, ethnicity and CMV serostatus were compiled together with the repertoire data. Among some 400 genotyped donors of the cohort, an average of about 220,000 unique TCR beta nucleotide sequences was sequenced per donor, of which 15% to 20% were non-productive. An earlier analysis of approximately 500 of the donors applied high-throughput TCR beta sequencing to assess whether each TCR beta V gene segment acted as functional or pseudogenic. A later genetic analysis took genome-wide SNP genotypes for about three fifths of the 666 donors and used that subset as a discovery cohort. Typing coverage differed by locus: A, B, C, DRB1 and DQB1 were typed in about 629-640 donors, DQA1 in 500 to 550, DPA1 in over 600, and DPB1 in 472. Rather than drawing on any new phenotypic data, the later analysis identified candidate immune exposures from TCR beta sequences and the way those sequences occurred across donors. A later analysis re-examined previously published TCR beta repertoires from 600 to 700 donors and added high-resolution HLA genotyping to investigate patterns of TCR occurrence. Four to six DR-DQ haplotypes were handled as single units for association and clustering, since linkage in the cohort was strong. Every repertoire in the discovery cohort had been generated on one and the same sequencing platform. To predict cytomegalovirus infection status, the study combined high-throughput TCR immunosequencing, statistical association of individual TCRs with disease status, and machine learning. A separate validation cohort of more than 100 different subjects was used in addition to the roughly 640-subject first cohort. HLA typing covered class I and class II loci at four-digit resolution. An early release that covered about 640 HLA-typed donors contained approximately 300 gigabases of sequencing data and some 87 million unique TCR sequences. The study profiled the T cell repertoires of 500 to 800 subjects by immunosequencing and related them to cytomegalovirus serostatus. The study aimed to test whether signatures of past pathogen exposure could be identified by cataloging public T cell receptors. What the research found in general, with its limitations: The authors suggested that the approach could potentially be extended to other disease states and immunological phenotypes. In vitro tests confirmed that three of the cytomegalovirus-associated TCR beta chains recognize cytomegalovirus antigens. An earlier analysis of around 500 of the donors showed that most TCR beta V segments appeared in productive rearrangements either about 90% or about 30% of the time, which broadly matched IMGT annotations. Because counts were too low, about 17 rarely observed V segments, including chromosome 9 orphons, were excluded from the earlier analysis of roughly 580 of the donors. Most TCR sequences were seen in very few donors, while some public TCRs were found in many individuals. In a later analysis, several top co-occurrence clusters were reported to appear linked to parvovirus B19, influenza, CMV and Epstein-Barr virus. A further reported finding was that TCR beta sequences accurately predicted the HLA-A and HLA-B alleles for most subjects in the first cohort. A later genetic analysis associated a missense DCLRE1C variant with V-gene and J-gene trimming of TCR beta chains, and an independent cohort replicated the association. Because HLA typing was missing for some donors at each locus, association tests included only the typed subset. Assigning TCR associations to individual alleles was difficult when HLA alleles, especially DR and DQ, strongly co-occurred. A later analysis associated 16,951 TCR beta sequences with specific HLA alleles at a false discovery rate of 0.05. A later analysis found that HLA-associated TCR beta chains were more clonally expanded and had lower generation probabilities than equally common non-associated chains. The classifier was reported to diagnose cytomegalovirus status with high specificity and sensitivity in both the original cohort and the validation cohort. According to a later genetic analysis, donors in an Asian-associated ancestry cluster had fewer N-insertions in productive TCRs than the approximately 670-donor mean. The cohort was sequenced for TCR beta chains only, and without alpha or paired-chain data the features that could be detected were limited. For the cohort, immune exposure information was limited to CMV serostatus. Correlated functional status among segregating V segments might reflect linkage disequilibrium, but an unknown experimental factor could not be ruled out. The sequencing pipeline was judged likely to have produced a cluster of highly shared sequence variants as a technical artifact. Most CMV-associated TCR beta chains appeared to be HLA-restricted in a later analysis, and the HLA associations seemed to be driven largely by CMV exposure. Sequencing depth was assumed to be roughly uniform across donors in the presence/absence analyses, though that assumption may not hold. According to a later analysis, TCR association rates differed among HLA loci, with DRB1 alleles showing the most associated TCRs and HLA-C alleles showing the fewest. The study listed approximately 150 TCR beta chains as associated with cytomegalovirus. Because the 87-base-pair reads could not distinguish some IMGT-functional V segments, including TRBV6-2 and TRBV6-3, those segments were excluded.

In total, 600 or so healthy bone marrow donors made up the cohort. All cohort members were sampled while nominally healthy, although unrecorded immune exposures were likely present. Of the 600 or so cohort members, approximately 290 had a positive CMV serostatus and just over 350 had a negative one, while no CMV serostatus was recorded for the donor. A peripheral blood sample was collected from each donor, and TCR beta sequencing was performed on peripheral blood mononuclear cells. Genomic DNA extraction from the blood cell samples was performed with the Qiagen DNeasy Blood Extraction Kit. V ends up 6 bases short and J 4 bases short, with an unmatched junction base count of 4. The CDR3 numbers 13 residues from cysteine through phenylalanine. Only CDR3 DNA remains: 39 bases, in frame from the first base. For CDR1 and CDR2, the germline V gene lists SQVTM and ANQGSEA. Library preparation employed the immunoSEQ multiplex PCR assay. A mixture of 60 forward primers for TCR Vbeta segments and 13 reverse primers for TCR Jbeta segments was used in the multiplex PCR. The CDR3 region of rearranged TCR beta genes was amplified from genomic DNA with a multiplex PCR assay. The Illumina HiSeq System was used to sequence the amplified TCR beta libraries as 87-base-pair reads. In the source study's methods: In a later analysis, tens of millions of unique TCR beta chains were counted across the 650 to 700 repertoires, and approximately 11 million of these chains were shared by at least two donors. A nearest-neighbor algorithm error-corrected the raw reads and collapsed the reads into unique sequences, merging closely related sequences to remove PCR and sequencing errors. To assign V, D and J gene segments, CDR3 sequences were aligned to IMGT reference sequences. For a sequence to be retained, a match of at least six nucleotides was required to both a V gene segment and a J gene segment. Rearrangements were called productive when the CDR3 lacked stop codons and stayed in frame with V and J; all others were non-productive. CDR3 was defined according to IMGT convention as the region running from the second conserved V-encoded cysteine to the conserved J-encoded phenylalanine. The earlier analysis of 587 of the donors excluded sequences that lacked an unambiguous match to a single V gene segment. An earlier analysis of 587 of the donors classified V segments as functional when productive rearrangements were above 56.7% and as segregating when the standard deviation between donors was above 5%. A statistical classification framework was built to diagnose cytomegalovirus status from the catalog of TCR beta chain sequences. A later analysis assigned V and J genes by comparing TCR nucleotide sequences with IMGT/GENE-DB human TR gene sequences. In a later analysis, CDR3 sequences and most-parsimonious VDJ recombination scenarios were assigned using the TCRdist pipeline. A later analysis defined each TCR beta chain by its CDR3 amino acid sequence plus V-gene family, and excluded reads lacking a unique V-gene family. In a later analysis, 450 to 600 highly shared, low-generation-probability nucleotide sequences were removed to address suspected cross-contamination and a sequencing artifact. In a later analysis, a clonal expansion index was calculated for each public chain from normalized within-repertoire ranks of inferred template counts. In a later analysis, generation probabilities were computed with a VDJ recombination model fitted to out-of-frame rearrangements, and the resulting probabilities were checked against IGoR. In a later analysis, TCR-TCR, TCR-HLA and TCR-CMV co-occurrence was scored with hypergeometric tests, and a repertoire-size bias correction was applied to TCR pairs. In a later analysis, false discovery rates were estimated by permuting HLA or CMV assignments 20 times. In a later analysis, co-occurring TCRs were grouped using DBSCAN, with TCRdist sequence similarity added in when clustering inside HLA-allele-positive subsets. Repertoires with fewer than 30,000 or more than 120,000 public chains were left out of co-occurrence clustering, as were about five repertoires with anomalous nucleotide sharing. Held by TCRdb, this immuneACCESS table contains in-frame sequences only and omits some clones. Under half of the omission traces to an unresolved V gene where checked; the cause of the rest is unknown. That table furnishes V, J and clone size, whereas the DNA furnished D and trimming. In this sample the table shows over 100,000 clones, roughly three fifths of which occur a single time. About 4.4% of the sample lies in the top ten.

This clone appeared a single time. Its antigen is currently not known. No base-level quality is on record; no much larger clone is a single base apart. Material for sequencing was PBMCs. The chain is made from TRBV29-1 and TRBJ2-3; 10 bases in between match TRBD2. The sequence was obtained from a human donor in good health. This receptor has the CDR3 CSVTSGTADTQYF. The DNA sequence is TGCAGCGTAACTAGCGGGACGGCAGATACGCAGTATTTT.